Listed below are T cell receptor beta chains from one sample, sequenced in a study of blood T cell repertoires in COVID-19. Data came from immunoSEQ multiplex PCR; TCRdb stores just in-frame clones and leaves some out. Of roughly 300,000 clones detected, 92% appear once; the ten largest clones hold less than 20%. The specimen sequenced was PBMCs or T cells enriched from blood (not recorded which). These receptors came from a young woman who had recovered from COVID-19. The CDR3 runs from the conserved cysteine through the conserved F or W. D genes are given only for firm matches. Clone size is stated in some rows and not others, as once, few, many or a class when expanded.

TRBJ2-5 NA NA TRBV19 TGTGCCAGTAGCTTGGGACTCGGAGGCCAAGAGACCCAGTACTTC CASSLGLGGQETQYF
TRBJ2-3 TRBD2 NA TRBV25-1 TGTGCCAGCAGTGAATATCGGGGGGACACAGATACGCAGTATTTT CASSEYRGDTDTQYF
TRBJ2-1 TRBD2 NA TRBV6-6 TGTGCCAGCAGTTTCCGGACTAGCGGGAGGAATGAGCAGTTCTTC CASSFRTSGRNEQFF
TRBJ2-7 TRBD1 NA TRBV5-4 TGTGCCAGCAGCTTTGGCCCGGGGACAGGGGGTGACGAGCAGTACTTC CASSFGPGTGGDEQYF
TRBJ2-1 TRBD2 NA TRBV4-1 TGCGCCAGCAGCCAAGACGGCGGGAGCTCCTACAATGAGCAGTTCTTC CASSQDGGSSYNEQFF
TRBJ2-1 NA few TRBV7-8 TGTGCCAGCAGCTTTGACGGGTTTTTCTACAATGAGCAGTTCTTC CASSFDGFFYNEQFF
TRBJ2-1 TRBD2 NA TRBV24-1 TGTGCCACCAGTTTGACTAGCGGGGACGATGAGCAGTTCTTC CATSLTSGDDEQFF
TRBJ1-3 NA NA TRBV18 TGTGCCAGCTCACCACCGGGGGCCCACATCAGCTCTGGAAACACCATATATTTT CASSPPGAHISSGNTIYF
TRBJ1-1 TRBD1 NA TRBV12-3/TRBV12-4 TGTGCCAGCAGTTTGGGACAGGGTAGGCGAGCTTTCTTT CASSLGQGRRAFF
TRBJ1-6 TRBD1 NA TRBV28 TGTGCCAGCATACAGGGACAGGGTGGTTCACCCCTCCACTTT CASIQGQGGSPLHF
TRBJ2-7 NA NA TRBV28 TGTGCCAGCAGGGGGCGACAGGAGACCTACGAGCAGTACTTC CASRGRQETYEQYF
TRBJ1-5 NA once TRBV7-2 TGTGCCAGCAGCCCAGGGTACAGCAATCAGCCCCAGCATTTT CASSPGYSNQPQHF
TRBJ1-5 TRBD1 NA TRBV10-3 TGTGCCATCAGTGGGACAGGTTATAGCAATCAGCCCCAGCATTTT CAISGTGYSNQPQHF
TRBJ1-2 NA NA TRBV19 TGTGCCAGTCAACAGGCGCCAGGAGGGGGCTACACCTTC CASQQAPGGGYTF
TRBJ1-5 TRBD1 NA TRBV27 TGTGCCAGCAGGACAGACGGGACAGGGGACAATCAGCCCCAGCATTTT CASRTDGTGDNQPQHF
TRBJ1-6 NA NA TRBV3-1/TRBV3-2 TGTGCCAGCAGCCAAGCCGCCGGGACACGCTATAATTCACCCCTCCACTTT CASSQAAGTRYNSPLHF
TRBJ1-4 NA NA TRBV7-9 TGTGCCAGTAGTCGGGTTTATGAAAAACTGTTTTTT CASSRVYEKLFF
TRBJ1-1 NA NA TRBV13 TGTGCCAGCAGCTTCGTCAGAGGCAACACTGAAGCTTTCTTT CASSFVRGNTEAFF